This T cell receptor (beta chain) was obtained from a study of CD8+CD57+ T cells in acquired aplastic anemia. Study-wide background: Sorted CD4+ and CD8+ cells gave an average of roughly 3.2 ug of DNA. Study findings and constraints: Sharing between patients and controls was observed for over 25 CD8+ CDR3 sequences.

CD8+CD57+ cell expansion had been shown by flow cytometry in patients chosen for sequencing. Severe acquired aplastic anemia was present in all patients. For CDR3 and TCR beta VDJ profiling, genomic DNA was the template used. TCRdb reprocessed the reads with MiXCR, giving one entry per CDR3 protein. The table shows under 250,000 distinct CDR3 sequences, with over 55% occurring only once. In the case of this clonotype: What it binds is unknown.

Sequencing input: sorted CD4+, CD8+, or CD8+CD57+ T cells (not recorded which) from PBMCs. The sequence was collected from a human donor with aplastic anemia.

The CDR3, as DNA: TGCAGTGCTAGAGAGGGGACTGAAGCTTTCTTT. Amino acid sequence: CSAREGTEAFF. This rearrangement joins TRBV20-1 to TRBJ1-1; D ambiguous. V lost 0 bases, J lost 5 bases, and 4 bases lay in between. Germline-derived CDR1 and CDR2 are DFQATT and SNEGSKA (reference sequence). CDR3 length equals 11 residues.